A single T cell receptor beta chain is shown here with its context. This specimen belongs to a study of T-cell reconstitution after alpha-beta-depleted transplantation in children. Unique molecular identifiers were used to barcode this TCRbeta library. TCRdb processed the PCR reads anew with MiXCR; each CDR3 protein has one entry. Of around 600,000 distinct CDR3 sequences in the sample, under 12% were seen once. From germline, CDR1 is SGHTA and CDR2 FQGNSA. V was clipped by 5 bases and J by 7 bases; unmatched bases: 8. This CDR3 is 15 amino acids long. The chain carries TRBV7-2 and TRBJ2-7; TRBD2 agrees at 13 bases. The input for sequencing was PBMCs from the stem cell graft donor, taken from the stem cell graft. The origin of this receptor is a human donor who donated a stem cell graft to a child with acute myeloid leukemia. The CDR3 coding sequence is TGTGCCAGCAGCCCTGCGGGACTAGCGGGAAGGGAGCAGTACTTC. This codes for CASSPAGLAGREQYF.